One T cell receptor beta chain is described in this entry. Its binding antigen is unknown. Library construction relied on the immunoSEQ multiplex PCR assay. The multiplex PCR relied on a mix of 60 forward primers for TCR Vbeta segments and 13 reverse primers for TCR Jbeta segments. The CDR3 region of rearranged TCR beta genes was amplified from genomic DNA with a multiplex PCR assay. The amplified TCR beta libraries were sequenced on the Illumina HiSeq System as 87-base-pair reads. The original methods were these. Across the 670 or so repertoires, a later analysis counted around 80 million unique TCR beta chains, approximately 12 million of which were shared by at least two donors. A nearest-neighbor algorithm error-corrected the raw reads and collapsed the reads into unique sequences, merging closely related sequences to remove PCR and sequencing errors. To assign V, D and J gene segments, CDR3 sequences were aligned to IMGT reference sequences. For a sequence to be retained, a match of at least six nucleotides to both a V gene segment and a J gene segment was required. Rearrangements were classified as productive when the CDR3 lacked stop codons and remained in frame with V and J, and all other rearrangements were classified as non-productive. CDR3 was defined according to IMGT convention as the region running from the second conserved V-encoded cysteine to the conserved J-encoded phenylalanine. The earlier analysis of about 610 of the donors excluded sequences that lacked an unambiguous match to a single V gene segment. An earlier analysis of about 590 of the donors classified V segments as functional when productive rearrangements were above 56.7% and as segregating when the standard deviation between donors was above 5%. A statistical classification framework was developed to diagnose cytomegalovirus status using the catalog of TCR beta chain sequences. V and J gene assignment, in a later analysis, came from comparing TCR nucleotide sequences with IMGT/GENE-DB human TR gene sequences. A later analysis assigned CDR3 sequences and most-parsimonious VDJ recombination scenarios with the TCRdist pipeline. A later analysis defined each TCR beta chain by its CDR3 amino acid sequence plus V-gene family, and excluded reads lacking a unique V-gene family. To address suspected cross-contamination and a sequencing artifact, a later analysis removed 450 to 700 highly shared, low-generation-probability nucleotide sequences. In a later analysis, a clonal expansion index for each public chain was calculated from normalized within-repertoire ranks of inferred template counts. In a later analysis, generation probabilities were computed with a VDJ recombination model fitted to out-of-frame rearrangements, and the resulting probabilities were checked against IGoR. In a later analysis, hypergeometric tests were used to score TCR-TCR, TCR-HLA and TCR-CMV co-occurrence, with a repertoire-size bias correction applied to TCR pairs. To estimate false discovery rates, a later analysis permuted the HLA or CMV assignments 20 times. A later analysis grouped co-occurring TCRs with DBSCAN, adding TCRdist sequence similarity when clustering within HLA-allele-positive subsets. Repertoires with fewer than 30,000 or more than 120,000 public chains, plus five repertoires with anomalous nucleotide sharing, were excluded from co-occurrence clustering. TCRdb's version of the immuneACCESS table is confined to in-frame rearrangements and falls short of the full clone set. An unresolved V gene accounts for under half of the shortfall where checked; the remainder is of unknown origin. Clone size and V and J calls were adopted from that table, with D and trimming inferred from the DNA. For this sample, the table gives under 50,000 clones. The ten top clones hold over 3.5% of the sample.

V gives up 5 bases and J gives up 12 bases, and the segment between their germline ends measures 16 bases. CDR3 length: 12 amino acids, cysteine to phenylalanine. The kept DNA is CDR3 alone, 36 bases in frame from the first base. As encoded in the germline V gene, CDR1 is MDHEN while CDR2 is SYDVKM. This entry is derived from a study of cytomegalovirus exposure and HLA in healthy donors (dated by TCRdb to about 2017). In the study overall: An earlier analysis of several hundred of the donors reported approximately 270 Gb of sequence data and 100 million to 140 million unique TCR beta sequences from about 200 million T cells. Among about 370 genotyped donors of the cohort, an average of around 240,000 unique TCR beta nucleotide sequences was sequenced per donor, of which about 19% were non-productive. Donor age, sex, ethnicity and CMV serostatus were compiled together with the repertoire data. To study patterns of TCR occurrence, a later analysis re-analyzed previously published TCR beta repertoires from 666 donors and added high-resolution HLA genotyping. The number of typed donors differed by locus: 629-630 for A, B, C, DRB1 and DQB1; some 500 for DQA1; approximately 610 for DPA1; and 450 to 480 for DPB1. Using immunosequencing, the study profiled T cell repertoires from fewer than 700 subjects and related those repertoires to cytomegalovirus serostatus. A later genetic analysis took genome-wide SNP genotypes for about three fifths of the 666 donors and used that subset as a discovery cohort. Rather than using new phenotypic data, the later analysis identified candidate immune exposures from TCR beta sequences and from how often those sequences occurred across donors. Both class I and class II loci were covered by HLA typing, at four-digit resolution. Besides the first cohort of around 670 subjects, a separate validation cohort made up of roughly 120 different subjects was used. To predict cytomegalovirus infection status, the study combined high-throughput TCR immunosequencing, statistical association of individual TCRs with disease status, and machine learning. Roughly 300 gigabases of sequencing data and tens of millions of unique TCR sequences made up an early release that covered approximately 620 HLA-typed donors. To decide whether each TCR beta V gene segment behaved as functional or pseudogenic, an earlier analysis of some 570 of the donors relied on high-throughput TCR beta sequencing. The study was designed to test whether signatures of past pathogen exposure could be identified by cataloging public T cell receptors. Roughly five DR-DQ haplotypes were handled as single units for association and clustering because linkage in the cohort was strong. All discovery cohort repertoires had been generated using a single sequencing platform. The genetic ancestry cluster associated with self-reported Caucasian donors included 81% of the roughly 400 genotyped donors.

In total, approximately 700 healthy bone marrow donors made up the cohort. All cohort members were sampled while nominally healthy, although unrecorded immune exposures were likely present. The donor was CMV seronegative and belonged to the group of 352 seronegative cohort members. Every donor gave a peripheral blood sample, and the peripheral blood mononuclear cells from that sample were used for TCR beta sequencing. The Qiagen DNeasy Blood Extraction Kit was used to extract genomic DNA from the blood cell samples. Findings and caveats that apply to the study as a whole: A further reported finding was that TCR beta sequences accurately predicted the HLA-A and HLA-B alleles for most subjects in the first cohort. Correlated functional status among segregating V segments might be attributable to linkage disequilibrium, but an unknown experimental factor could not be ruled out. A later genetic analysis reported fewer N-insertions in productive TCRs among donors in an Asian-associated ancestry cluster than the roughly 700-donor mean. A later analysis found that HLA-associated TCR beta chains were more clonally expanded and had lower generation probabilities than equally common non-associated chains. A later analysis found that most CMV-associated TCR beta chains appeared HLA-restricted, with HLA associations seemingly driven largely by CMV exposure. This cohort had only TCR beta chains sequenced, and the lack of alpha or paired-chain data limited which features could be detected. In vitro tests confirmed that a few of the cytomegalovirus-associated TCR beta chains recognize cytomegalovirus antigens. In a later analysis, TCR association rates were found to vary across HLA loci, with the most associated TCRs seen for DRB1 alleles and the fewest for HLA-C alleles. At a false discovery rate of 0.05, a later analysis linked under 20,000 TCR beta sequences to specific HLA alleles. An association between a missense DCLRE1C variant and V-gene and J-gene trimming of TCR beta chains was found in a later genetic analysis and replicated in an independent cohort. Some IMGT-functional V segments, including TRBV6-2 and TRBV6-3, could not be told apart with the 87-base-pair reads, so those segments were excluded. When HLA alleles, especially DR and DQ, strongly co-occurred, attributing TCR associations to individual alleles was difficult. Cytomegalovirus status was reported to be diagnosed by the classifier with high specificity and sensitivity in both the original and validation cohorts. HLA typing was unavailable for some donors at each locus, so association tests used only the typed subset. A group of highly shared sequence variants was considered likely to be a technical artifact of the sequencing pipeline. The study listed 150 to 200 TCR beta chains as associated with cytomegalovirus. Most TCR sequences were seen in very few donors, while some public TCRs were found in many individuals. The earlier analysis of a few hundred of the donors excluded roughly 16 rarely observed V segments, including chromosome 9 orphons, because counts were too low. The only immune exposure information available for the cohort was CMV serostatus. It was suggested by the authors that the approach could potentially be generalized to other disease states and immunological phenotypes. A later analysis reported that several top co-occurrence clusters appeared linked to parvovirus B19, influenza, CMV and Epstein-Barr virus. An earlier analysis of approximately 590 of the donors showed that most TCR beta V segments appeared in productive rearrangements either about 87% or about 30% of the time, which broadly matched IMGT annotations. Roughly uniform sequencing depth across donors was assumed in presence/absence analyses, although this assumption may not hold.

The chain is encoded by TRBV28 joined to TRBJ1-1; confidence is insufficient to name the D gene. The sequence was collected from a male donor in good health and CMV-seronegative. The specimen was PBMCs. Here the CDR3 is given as CASSDSIGDPFF. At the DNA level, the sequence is TGTGCCAGCAGTGACTCGATTGGAGATCCTTTCTTT. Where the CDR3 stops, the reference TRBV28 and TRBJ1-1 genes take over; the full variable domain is DVKVTQSSRYLVKRTGEKVFLECVQDMDHENMFWYRQDPGLGLRLIYFSYDVKMKEKGDIPEGYSVSREKKERFSLILESASTNQTSMYLCASSDSIGDPFFGQGTRLTVV.